The 21 T cell receptor beta chains listed next were all sequenced from one sample in a study of blood T cells in healthy people across ages. The authors ran a second PCR of roughly 6 to 11 cycles using a sample-barcoded 5' primer and a J-beta primer mix. Using its own MiXCR run on the 5' RACE reads, TCRdb lists one record per CDR3 protein. The sample gives more than 750,000 distinct CDR3 sequences, about 29% of which show up once; about 10% is in the top ten. The same sample was also studied in work on T cells of mothers and their children.

The sequenced sample was blood. Source of these receptors: a woman between 40 and 50 years old in good health.

This clonotype has a handful of counts. The V gene is TRBV10-3, the J gene TRBJ1-1; no definite D call. CDR3 length: 13 amino acids. Germline CDR1 is ENHRY and CDR2 is SYGVKD. Trimming stripped 6 bases from V and 1 base from J, with 9 bases between. CDR3 region: CAIRAQENTEAFF. The DNA of the CDR3 is TGTGCCATCAGAGCGCAGGAGAACACTGAAGCTTTCTTT.

CDR3 sequence reads: CASSSGQGVSYEQYF. In DNA, the CDR3 is TGTGCCAGCAGCTCGGGACAGGGGGTTAGCTACGAGCAGTACTTC. This sequence joins TRBV28 and TRBJ2-7; TRBD1 agrees at 11 bases. The CDR3 is 15 residues long. Germline CDR1 and CDR2: MDHEN and SYDVKM. Trimming took 6 bases from V and 3 from J; bases not matched to a gene: 7.

The chain has TRBV20-1 and TRBJ2-1; 10 bases align to TRBD2. Losses at the gene ends were 6 bases for V and 6 bases for J; bases not matched to a gene: 11. Looked up from germline, CDR1 is DFQATT and CDR2 is SNEGSKA (reference sequence). CDR3 length equals 15 residues. DNA for the CDR3: TGCAGTGCCCCAGGGAGAGCGGGGGGGCGCAATGAGCAGTTCTTC. It is translated as CSAPGRAGGRNEQFF.

On this clonotype itself: A single base separates this from a much larger clone, so it may be a read error. The V call is TRBV3-1, the J call TRBJ2-3; D gene unclear. The CDR3 has 14 amino acids. The germline gives CDR1 LGHDT, CDR2 YNNKEL (reference sequence). The CDR3 sequence: CVSRPRSYTDTQYF. Written as DNA, the CDR3 is TGTGTCAGCAGACCGCGCAGTTACACAGATACGCAGTATTTT.

This clonotype was recorded many times. The CDR3 reads CASSPRRGSTEAFF. DNA for the CDR3: TGCGCCAGCAGCCCACGGAGGGGGAGCACTGAAGCTTTCTTT. The chain links TRBV5-1 to TRBJ1-1, with a weak D call TRBD1 (6 bases). V was clipped by 4 bases and J by 4 bases, with 14 bases between them. The CDR3 covers 14 residues. CDR1 is SGHRS and CDR2 is YFSETQ in the germline V gene. The entire variable domain, with the rest obtained from reference TRBV5-1 and TRBJ1-1, is as follows: KAGVTQTPRYLIKTRGQQVTLSCSPISGHRSVSWYQQTPGQGLQFLFEYFSETQRNKGNFPGRFSGRQFSNSRSEMNVSTLELGDSALYLCASSPRRGSTEAFFGQGTRLTVV.

This clonotype has only a few counts. The chain is built from TRBV11-2 and TRBJ2-1, with unresolved D. Trimming took off 1 base at V and 5 bases at J, with 6 bases between the two ends. The germline V gene encodes CDR1 SGHAT and CDR2 FQNNGV. The CDR3 consists of 13 residues. CDR3 protein: CASSLVLDNEQFF. The CDR3 DNA reads TGTGCCAGCAGCTTAGTTCTAGACAATGAGCAGTTCTTC.

The sample holds a few counts of this clonotype. The chain couples TRBV2 to TRBJ1-6; TRBD1 is a possible D gene (5 bases). CDR3 length: 14 amino acids. V was clipped by 4 bases and J by 10 bases, with 14 bases between them. Germline V gene data show CDR1 as SNHLY and CDR2 as FYNNEI. This chain's CDR3 is CASSGQGLKSPLHF. DNA of the CDR3: TGTGCCAGCAGTGGCCAGGGACTTAAGTCACCCCTCCACTTT.

This clonotype turned up a few times. A read error may produce the germline difference seen at one junction end. The chain joins TRBV18 to TRBJ2-1; 10 bases line up with TRBD2. Germline values: CDR1 KGHSH, CDR2 LQKENI. The CDR3 covers 15 residues. The CDR3 reads CVSSPVSGGHNEQFF. CDR3 sequence (DNA): TGTGTCAGCTCACCAGTTAGCGGGGGGCACAATGAGCAGTTCTTC.

Concerning this clonotype: It may be a read error: a sequence one base away is much more abundant. The rearrangement joins TRBV6-6 to TRBJ2-4; weak D call: TRBD1 (5 bases). The CDR3 runs 12 residues. The germline V and J ends were trimmed by 7 bases and 13 bases, with 17 bases remaining between them. CDR1 is MNHNY and CDR2 is SVGAGI in the germline V gene (reference sequence). The CDR3 bases are TGTGCCAGCACGGCAGGGTCCTACAAGCAGTACTTC. Its protein product is CASTAGSYKQYF.

This chain joins TRBV7-3 and TRBJ2-5, with TRBD2 matching over 12 bases. V trimming: 2 bases; J trimming: 4 bases; junction bases outside the gene matches: 8. CDR1 and CDR2 (germline): SGHTA, FQGTGA. The CDR3 contains 17 residues. CDR3 region: CASSLWGLAGGTETQYF. As DNA, the CDR3 is TGTGCCAGCAGCTTATGGGGACTAGCGGGTGGTACAGAGACCCAGTACTTC.

This clonotype has a count of ten or more. The chain uses TRBV5-4 and TRBJ2-5; 7 bases are a match to TRBD1. This CDR3 contains 14 residues. The germline gives CDR1 SGHNT, CDR2 YYREEE (reference sequence). With 4 bases clipped from V and 5 bases from J, the junction kept 8 bases outside the gene matches. CDR3 nucleotide sequence: TGTGCCAGCAGCCTCGGACAGGATCGGGAGACCCAGTACTTC. It translates to CASSLGQDRETQYF.

This chain joins TRBV6-6 and TRBJ1-1; weak D call: TRBD1 (5 bases). With 2 bases removed from V and 1 base from J, the gap between germline ends came to 14 bases. Germline CDR1 reads MNHNY; CDR2 reads SVGAGI (reference sequence). The CDR3 is 16 residues long. CDR3 residues: CASSYPKRGTNTEAFF. The DNA of the CDR3 is TGTGCCAGCAGTTACCCAAAGAGAGGGACGAACACTGAAGCTTTCTTT.

This clonotype has just a few counts. The chain links TRBV25-1 to TRBJ2-7; a weak D match, TRBD1 (6 bases). Per germline, CDR1 MGHDK and CDR2 SYGVNS. The CDR3 has 16 residues. The ends were cut back, 5 bases at V and 0 bases at J, with 17 bases in the middle. The CDR3, as DNA: TGTGCCAGCAGTCCGACAGGACGGGCGAGCTCCTACGAGCAGTACTTC. Its translation: CASSPTGRASSYEQYF.

The genes are TRBV20-1 and TRBJ2-7; the D gene could be TRBD1 or TRBD2 (7 bases each). Germline V gene lookup returns CDR1 DFQATT and CDR2 SNEGSKA (reference sequence). This CDR3 region has 13 residues. The germline V and J ends were trimmed by 5 bases and 7 bases, with 18 bases remaining between them. CDR3 in DNA: TGCAGTGCTCACAGGGGAGGGAACAATGAGCAGTACTTC. Protein: CSAHRGGNNEQYF.

In its sample, this clonotype was seen a few times. The rearrangement links TRBV25-1 to TRBJ1-2; D remains unclear. This CDR3 has 13 amino acids. The germline V gene has CDR1 MGHDK and CDR2 SYGVNS. Trimming shortened V by 1 base and J by 5 bases, and 8 bases separated the two germline ends. Written as DNA, the CDR3 is TGTGCCAGCAGTGAATCGGCTGATTATGGCTACACCTTC. Translation gives CASSESADYGYTF.

The chain couples TRBV12-3 or TRBV12-4 to TRBJ2-7; D remains unclear. The CDR3 totals 12 residues. Between the trimmed V and J ends, which lost 1 base and 5 bases, there was a span of 6 bases. In DNA form, the CDR3 reads TGTGCCAGCAGTTTAGACAAGAACGAGCAGTACTTC. This sequence encodes CASSLDKNEQYF.

The chain links TRBV7-9 to TRBJ1-1; D gene ambiguous. Between the trimmed V and J ends, which lost 7 bases and 2 bases, there was a span of 11 bases. Germline V lookup: CDR1 SEHNR, CDR2 FQNEAQ (reference sequence). The CDR3 runs 13 residues. The CDR3 nucleotides read TGTGCCAGCAACTTCACGTTTAACACTGAAGCTTTCTTT. It is translated as CASNFTFNTEAFF.

This clonotype showed up many times. This rearrangement joins TRBV7-2 to TRBJ2-7; perhaps TRBD2 as D (5 bases). Germline V gene data show CDR1 as SGHTA and CDR2 as FQGNSA. Trimming took off 4 bases at V and 7 bases at J, with 14 bases between the two ends. The CDR3 length is 13 residues. The DNA of the CDR3 is TGTGCCAGCAGCTCAATTCGGGGTTATGAGCAGTACTTC. The encoded protein is CASSSIRGYEQYF.

A few counts support this clonotype. The CDR3 protein is CASSWTGTYEGQYF. For the CDR3, the DNA is TGTGCCAGCAGCTGGACAGGGACGTACGAGGGGCAGTACTTC. This chain connects TRBV6-5 to TRBJ2-5; 8 bases match TRBD1. Germline values: CDR1 MNHEY, CDR2 SVGAGI. Trimming cost V 6 bases and J 11 bases; bases outside gene matches: 14. This CDR3 is built from 14 residues.

This chain uses TRBV20-1 with TRBJ2-5, with D perhaps matching TRBD1 (6 bases). The CDR3 runs to 13 residues. Germline CDR1 reads DFQATT; CDR2 reads SNEGSKA (reference sequence). V was shortened by 6 bases and J by 11 bases, with 22 bases between the two germline ends. In DNA, the CDR3 is TGCAGTGCCGAGGACAGACCTTACAATGAGCAGTACTTC. Translating it yields CSAEDRPYNEQYF.

The V gene is TRBV7-2, the J gene TRBJ2-7, with 8 bases fitting TRBD1. Germline V CDR1 and CDR2: SGHTA, FQGNSA. V shed 2 bases, J shed 4 bases, and the junction held 7 bases outside the gene matches. This CDR3 region has 15 residues. This CDR3 reads CASSLTPGTGYEQYF. Written as DNA, the CDR3 is TGTGCCAGCAGCTTAACCCCCGGGACAGGATACGAGCAGTACTTC.